This entry describes one T cell receptor beta chain. This receptor's antigen is unknown. Base quality data are lacking; no much larger clone is found one base away. TCRbeta CDR3 regions were amplified from genomic DNA by means of the immunoSEQ Assay, a bias-controlled multiplex PCR. Per the source publication's procedure: Within the assay, amplification of reference gene primers was used to estimate how many nucleated cells each sample contained. Sequence reads were collapsed and filtered to measure the absolute abundance of every unique TCRbeta CDR3 rearrangement. Productive Simpson clonality was computed per sample as the square root of Simpson's diversity index over productive rearrangements. TCRdb stores this immuneACCESS table with in-frame sequences only. Part of the clones is absent; in the studies checked, under half of the shortfall reflects unresolved V genes, and no reason is known for the rest. That table is the source of V, J and clone size, and D and trimming were worked out from the DNA. The sample table shows about 120,000 clones, and around three quarters are seen once. Around 4.1% of the sample is taken by the ten largest.

Each collaborating institution followed its own protocols to collect whole blood in K2EDTA tubes. Collaborator samples were shipped for TCRbeta analysis as frozen whole blood, isolated PBMCs, or DNA extracted from either sample type. Reading from cysteine to phenylalanine, the CDR3 counts 12 amino acids. Left in the record is the CDR3 DNA by itself, 36 bases read in frame from the first base. V is shortened by 7 bases, J by 8 bases, and the region joining them spans 14 bases. This specimen comes from a study of blood T cell repertoires in COVID-19 (dated by TCRdb to the early 2020s). Turning to the overall study: Collaborator samples came from the United States, Italy and Spain and covered acute and convalescent phases of COVID-19. The material from the prospective study consisted of cDNA or gDNA derived from T cells, B-cell-depleted T cells, or PBMCs. Nearly every sample came with metadata listing a de-identified subject ID, COVID-19 status, age in years and sex. The samples were drawn from two sources: the first 160 participants of the ongoing ImmuneRACE study, and 950 to 1,500 subjects contributed by 6 global collaborators. The dataset comprised deeply sampled blood TCRbeta repertoires from subjects exposed to, actively infected with, or recovered from COVID-19. Where available, HLA class I and class II types were taken from metadata supplied by the sample provider and were not determined by assay-based typing. The repertoires were released in a freely available public database meant as a resource for research on the immune response to SARS-CoV-2.

Study-wide findings and limitations: Clinical and demographic metadata were provided uncurated, with the amount varying by source and participant.

Sequencing was performed on peripheral blood. The chain was built from TRBV12-3 or TRBV12-4 and TRBJ1-2, with TRBD1 as a weak D call on 6 bases. This clonotype was obtained from a woman older than 75 with acute or convalescent COVID-19. DNA sequence: TGTGCCAGCAACACAGGGCTTAGAGGCTACACCTTC. Its protein is CASNTGLRGYTF.